The 15 T cell receptor beta chains in this list originate from one sample, sequenced in a study of shared clonotypes between healthy human individuals. Clones were sequenced by immunoSEQ multiplex PCR, and TCRdb holds only the in-frame ones, with some missing. The repertoire has about 2,200,000 clones, around 93% of them found once; the top ten carry 1.5% to 2%. Naive CD8 cells comprised CD45RO-negative, CCR7-positively selected cells, excluding terminally differentiated effector memory CD45RA+ cells. Sequenced: naive CD8+ T cells from PBMCs. These TCRs come from a man between 18 and 35 years old in good health. Some clones in this sample may be carry-over from other donors' samples.

V gene TRBV9 combines with J gene TRBJ2-1, with 14 bases fitting TRBD2. Germline V gene sequence: CDR1 SGDLS, CDR2 YYNGEE. V lost 2 bases and J lost 0; bases outside the gene matches: 7. The CDR3 extends over 19 amino acids. This CDR3 is CASSVTGTSGSSSYNEQFF. CDR3 bases: TGTGCCAGCAGCGTGACCGGGACTAGCGGGAGTAGCTCCTACAATGAGCAGTTCTTC.

This chain uses TRBV29-1 with TRBJ2-7; the match to TRBD2 covers 7 bases. J lost 2 bases, V lost 3 bases, and 7 bases had no gene match. Per germline, CDR1 SQVTM and CDR2 ANQGSEA. The CDR3 has 14 amino acids. The CDR3 loop reads CSVDLGRGAYEQYF. The CDR3 DNA reads as TGCAGCGTTGATTTGGGACGGGGGGCCTACGAGCAGTACTTC.

DNA of the CDR3: TGTGCCAGCAGCTTAGGACAGGGAATGGCCGGGGAGCTGTTTTTT. Its protein product is CASSLGQGMAGELFF. The chain has TRBV7-9 and TRBJ2-2, with 7 bases lining up with TRBD1. The CDR3 covers 15 residues. Germline V CDR1 and CDR2: SEHNR, FQNEAQ (reference sequence). J lost 6 bases, V lost 1 base, and 5 bases had no gene match.

V and J are TRBV7-9 and TRBJ2-5; perhaps TRBD1 as D (6 bases). In germline, CDR1 is SEHNR, CDR2 FQNEAQ (reference sequence). V was cut by 4 bases and J by 5 bases, with 20 bases left in between. This CDR3 region has 16 residues. The CDR3 nucleotides are TGTGCCAGCAGCTCCAGCCAGGGGCGCCCATCGGAGACCCAGTACTTC. Translating it yields CASSSSQGRPSETQYF.

CDR3 sequence reads: CASSARTVRVGYEQYF. CDR3 in DNA: TGTGCCAGCAGTGCCCGGACAGTACGTGTGGGCTACGAGCAGTACTTC. The V gene is TRBV27, the J gene TRBJ2-7, with D perhaps TRBD1 (6 bases). Germline CDR1 MNHEY, CDR2 SMNVEV (reference sequence). V was clipped by 5 bases and J by 3 bases, with 20 bases between them. CDR3 size: 16 residues.

The chain is built from TRBV4-3 and TRBJ1-2; D not certain. Germline V CDR1 and CDR2: LGHNA, YSLEER. V lost 6 bases and J lost 3, with 14 bases in between. CDR3 size: 14 residues. The CDR3, as DNA: TGCGCCAGCAGGGGAGGCAGGCTAGACTATGGCTACACCTTC. It translates to CASRGGRLDYGYTF.

The rearrangement uses TRBV29-1 and TRBJ1-2, with D hard to call. The CDR3 totals 13 residues. The V and J ends lost 5 bases and 0 bases respectively, with 10 bases between them. The germline V gene has CDR1 SQVTM and CDR2 ANQGSEA. CDR3 nucleotide sequence: TGCAGCGTTATGGGGTGGGCTAACTATGGCTACACCTTC. Translating gives CSVMGWANYGYTF.

The rearrangement joins TRBV7-9 to TRBJ2-1; a possible D gene is TRBD2 (6 bases). V dropped 4 bases and J dropped 1 base, with 11 bases sitting between them. The CDR3 extends over 15 amino acids. CDR1 is SEHNR, CDR2 FQNEAQ, per germline (reference sequence). The CDR3 DNA follows: TGTGCCAGCAGCTCCCGGGACTGGTCCTACAATGAGCAGTTCTTC. It encodes CASSSRDWSYNEQFF.

The CDR3, as DNA: TGTGCCAGCAGCTTAGGGGAGCTCTTAGATACGCAGTATTTT. Translating gives CASSLGELLDTQYF. This sequence joins TRBV7-8 and TRBJ2-3; possibly TRBD2 for D (5 bases). CDR3 length: 14 residues. The germline gives CDR1 SGHVS, CDR2 FQNEAQ. Trimming pared 1 base from V and 5 bases from J, leaving 10 bases between. The entire variable domain, with the rest obtained from reference TRBV7-8 and TRBJ2-3, is as follows: GAGVSQSPRYKVAKRGQDVALRCDPISGHVSLFWYQQALGQGPEFLTYFQNEAQLDKSGLPSDRFFAERPEGSVSTLKIQRTQQEDSAVYLCASSLGELLDTQYFGPGTRLTVL.

The chain couples TRBV7-8 to TRBJ2-1; 9 bases are shared with TRBD2. The V segment lost 4 bases and the J segment 5 bases; nucleotides outside the gene matches: 6. The length of the CDR3 is 15 residues. The germline gives CDR1 SGHVS, CDR2 FQNEAQ. CDR3 protein: CASSSTSGQDNEQFF. The CDR3 coding sequence is TGTGCCAGCAGCTCGACTAGCGGACAAGACAATGAGCAGTTCTTC. Supplemented by reference TRBV7-8 and TRBJ2-1, the full variable domain reads GAGVSQSPRYKVAKRGQDVALRCDPISGHVSLFWYQQALGQGPEFLTYFQNEAQLDKSGLPSDRFFAERPEGSVSTLKIQRTQQEDSAVYLCASSSTSGQDNEQFFGPGTRLTVL.

The gene calls are TRBV19 and TRBJ1-5, with D uncertain. Trimming cost V 7 bases and J 6 bases, with 16 bases left between them. This CDR3 region has 14 residues. CDR1 and CDR2 (germline): LNHDA, SQIVND (reference sequence). Written as DNA, the CDR3 is TGTGCCAGTAACATATACAGCGTTGGTCAGCCCCAGCATTTT. Its protein is CASNIYSVGQPQHF.

V gene TRBV5-1 combines with J gene TRBJ2-1, with D uncertain. The CDR3 loop spans 14 amino acids. V was clipped by 9 bases and J by 4 bases, with 17 bases between them. Per germline, CDR1 SGHRS and CDR2 YFSETQ. The CDR3 here is CATKKGAAYNEQFF. The CDR3 nucleotides are TGCGCCACCAAGAAGGGTGCAGCTTACAATGAGCAGTTCTTC.

The V call is TRBV27, the J call TRBJ2-7; the match to TRBD1 covers 12 bases. Germline CDR1 reads MNHEY; CDR2 reads SMNVEV (reference sequence). This CDR3 spans 16 amino acids. With V trimmed by 5 bases and J by 3 bases, 8 bases remained unmatched. In DNA form, the CDR3 reads TGTGCCAGCAGTACCACATGGGACAGGGGGCTCTACGAGCAGTACTTC. Protein product: CASSTTWDRGLYEQYF.

The CDR3 loop is CASSLTRDDNSPLHF. The CDR3 nucleotides are TGTGCCAGCAGCTTGACCAGGGACGATAATTCACCCCTCCACTTT. V and J are TRBV7-9 and TRBJ1-6, with a possible D match to TRBD1 (5 bases). V was trimmed by 3 bases and J by 5 bases, leaving 11 bases between them. CDR1 and CDR2 from the germline V gene are SEHNR and FQNEAQ (reference sequence). There are 15 residues in the CDR3.

Turning to this clone: Other DNA sequences in this sample translate to the same CDR3. The J gene is TRBJ1-5, the V gene TRBV15; no clear D. The CDR3 has 12 amino acids. Germline-derived CDR1 and CDR2 are LNHNV and YYDKDF (reference sequence). V lost 6 bases, J lost 2 bases, and 5 bases lay in between. This chain's CDR3 is CATRGGNQPQHF. The CDR3 coding sequence is TGTGCCACCAGGGGTGGCAATCAGCCCCAGCATTTT.